The rows below give T cell receptor beta chains drawn from one sample of a study of glioma-infiltrating T cells after dendritic cell vaccination. Method: immunoSEQ multiplex PCR; TCRdb's copy keeps in-frame clones and lacks some. The sample records about 58,000 clones, about four fifths being singletons. The sequencing here drew on blood, taken after dendritic cell vaccination. The receptor set was obtained from a human donor with glioblastoma. Each CDR3 is given with its conserved first and last residue. The order of the fields is clone size, V gene, D gene, J gene, CDR3 protein, CDR3 DNA. The D gene is left open where the match is weak. Size is omitted from some rows. Given values are once, few, many or a class for expanded clones.

NA	TRBV7-3	TRBD2	TRBJ2-7	CASSLTAGGYEQYF	TGTGCCAGCAGCTTGACAGCGGGGGGCTACGAGCAGTACTTC
NA	TRBV2	NA	TRBJ2-5	CASSEALRVETQYF	TGTGCCAGCAGTGAAGCGCTTCGGGTAGAGACCCAGTACTTC
NA	TRBV2	TRBD2	TRBJ2-1	CASRGLAGQSSYNEQFF	TGTGCCAGCAGAGGACTAGCGGGGCAGAGCTCCTACAATGAGCAGTTCTTC
NA	TRBV5-1	NA	TRBJ1-6	CASSLLQVNSPLHF	TGCGCCAGCAGCTTGCTACAGGTCAATTCACCCCTCCACTTT
NA	TRBV30	TRBD1	TRBJ2-7	CAWTHGTGIYEQYF	TGTGCCTGGACCCACGGGACAGGGATTTACGAGCAGTACTTC
NA	TRBV30	NA	TRBJ2-2	CAWSVLGRGRATGELFF	TGTGCCTGGAGTGTCCTGGGGCGGGGTCGGGCCACCGGGGAGCTGTTTTTT
NA	TRBV18	NA	TRBJ1-1	CASSPGPSNTEAFF	TGTGCCAGCTCACCAGGGCCCTCGAACACTGAAGCTTTCTTT
NA	TRBV29-1	NA	TRBJ2-7	CSVGTAYEQYF	TGCAGCGTCGGGACTGCCTACGAGCAGTACTTC
few	TRBV2	NA	TRBJ1-5	CASSDPFKNQPQHF	TGTGCCAGCAGTGATCCGTTTAAAAATCAGCCCCAGCATTTT
NA	TRBV11-2	TRBD1	TRBJ1-3	CASTDRARNTIYF	TGTGCCAGCACCGACAGGGCAAGAAACACCATATATTTT
NA	TRBV2	NA	TRBJ1-5	CASSDGIYSNQPQHF	TGTGCCAGCAGTGACGGGATTTATAGCAATCAGCCCCAGCATTTT
NA	TRBV6-6	NA	TRBJ1-1	CASSYYDTVNTEAFF	TGTGCCAGCAGTTACTATGACACAGTGAACACTGAAGCTTTCTTT
NA	TRBV2	TRBD1	TRBJ2-5	CASLGTGGQETQYF	TGTGCCAGCCTCGGGACAGGGGGCCAAGAGACCCAGTACTTC
NA	TRBV19	TRBD1	TRBJ1-1	CAISGQGNTEAFF	TGTGCCATTTCGGGACAGGGGAACACTGAAGCTTTCTTT
NA	TRBV7-2	NA	TRBJ2-5	CASSSSGETQYF	TGTGCCAGCAGCTCGTCGGGAGAGACCCAGTACTTC
NA	TRBV11-2	TRBD1	TRBJ1-2	CASSLTRGQYGYTF	TGTGCCAGCAGCTTAACGAGGGGACAGTATGGCTACACCTTC
NA	TRBV27	NA	TRBJ1-1	CASSPIDTDTEAFF	TGTGCCAGCAGTCCTATAGACACCGACACTGAAGCTTTCTTT
NA	TRBV4-1	TRBD2	TRBJ2-5	CASSQGGGAGGSLVAQYF	TGCGCCAGCAGCCAGGGGGGAGGGGCGGGGGGCAGCCTGGTGGCCCAGTACTTC
NA	TRBV27	NA	TRBJ1-1	CASSSPGGTNTEAFF	TGTGCCAGCAGTTCACCCGGCGGGACGAACACTGAAGCTTTCTTT
NA	TRBV5-4	TRBD1	TRBJ2-3	CASSWDRGRIDTQYF	TGTGCCAGCAGCTGGGACAGGGGGCGGATAGATACGCAGTATTTT
NA	TRBV6-1	NA	TRBJ2-3	CASRAQTSTDTQYF	TGTGCCAGCCGCGCCCAGACAAGCACAGATACGCAGTATTTT
NA	TRBV10-1	TRBD2	TRBJ2-1	CASILRTSGVYNEQFF	TGCGCCAGCATCCTACGGACTAGCGGGGTTTACAATGAGCAGTTCTTC
NA	TRBV2	NA	TRBJ2-3	CASSEDRSTDTQYF	TGTGCCAGCAGTGAAGACAGAAGCACAGATACGCAGTATTTT
few	TRBV4-1	NA	TRBJ1-1	CASSQPRLSTEAFF	TGCGCCAGCAGCCAACCGAGGTTGTCCACTGAAGCTTTCTTT
NA	TRBV4-1	TRBD1	TRBJ1-5	CASSQGHRGGNQPQHF	TGCGCCAGCAGCCAAGGCCACAGGGGGGGCAATCAGCCCCAGCATTTT
NA	TRBV6-5	NA	TRBJ2-1	CASSRTRRVEQFF	TGTGCCAGCAGCCGTACTAGAAGGGTTGAGCAGTTCTTC
NA	TRBV11-2	TRBD1	TRBJ1-6	CASTGTADSPLHF	TGTGCCAGCACCGGGACAGCCGATTCACCCCTCCACTTT
NA	TRBV11-3	NA	TRBJ1-1	CASSFDGSGAEAFF	TGTGCCAGCAGCTTTGATGGGAGCGGGGCTGAAGCTTTCTTT
NA	TRBV10-2	NA	TRBJ1-2	CASIQRGPNSGGYTF	TGCGCCAGCATCCAAAGGGGTCCCAATTCGGGTGGCTACACCTTC
NA	TRBV11-3	NA	TRBJ2-3	CASSSGTHTWGTDTQYF	TGTGCCAGCAGCTCCGGGACTCATACATGGGGCACAGATACGCAGTATTTT
NA	TRBV6-1	NA	TRBJ2-6	CASSTAPGANVLTF	TGTGCCAGCAGTACTGCGCCTGGGGCCAACGTCCTGACTTTC
few	TRBV6-5	TRBD2	TRBJ2-1	CASGGGARDEQFF	TGTGCCAGCGGCGGGGGGGCTAGGGATGAGCAGTTCTTC
NA	TRBV6-5	NA	TRBJ1-4	CASRRTVANEKLFF	TGTGCCAGCAGGCGGACAGTGGCTAATGAAAAACTGTTTTTT
NA	TRBV30	NA	TRBJ2-3	CAWSHTDTQYF	TGTGCCTGGAGCCACACAGATACGCAGTATTTT
NA	TRBV5-4	NA	TRBJ1-2	CASSHQGDDYGYTF	TGTGCCAGCAGTCATCAGGGTGATGACTATGGCTACACCTTC